This T cell receptor (beta chain) was captured by sequencing in a study of CD8 T cells in Susac syndrome. The ends were cut back, 4 bases at V and 8 bases at J, with 12 bases in the middle. Germline lookup yields CDR1 KGHDR and CDR2 SFDVKD. The CDR3 runs 13 residues. cDNA came from roughly 0.53 to 1 ug RNA primed by random hexamers. One entry per CDR3 protein results from TCRdb running MiXCR on the immunoSEQ multiplex PCR reads. The data show about 100,000 distinct CDR3 sequences, about 95% seen once. The chain recombines TRBV24-1 with TRBJ2-3, with unresolved D. The TCR comes from a human donor with Susac syndrome. Sequencing was performed on CD8+ T cells from PBMCs. In DNA form, the CDR3 reads TGTGCCACCAGTGAAGCATCTCCAGCTACGCAGTATTTT. Its translation is CATSEASPATQYF.